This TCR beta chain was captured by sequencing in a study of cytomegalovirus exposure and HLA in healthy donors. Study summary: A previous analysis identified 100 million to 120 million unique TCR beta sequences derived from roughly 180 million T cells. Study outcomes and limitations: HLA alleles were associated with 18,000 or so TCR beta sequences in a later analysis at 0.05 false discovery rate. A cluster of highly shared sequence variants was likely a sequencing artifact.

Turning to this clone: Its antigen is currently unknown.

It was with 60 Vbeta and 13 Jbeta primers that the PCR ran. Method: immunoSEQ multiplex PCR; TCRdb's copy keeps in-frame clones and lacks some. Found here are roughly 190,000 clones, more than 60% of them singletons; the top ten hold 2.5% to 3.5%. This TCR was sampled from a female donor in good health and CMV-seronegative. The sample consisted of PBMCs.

The CDR3 bases are TGTGCCAGCAGTTACCAAAGACAGGGTAGCGACGAGCAGTACTTC. Translating gives CASSYQRQGSDEQYF. This chain links TRBV6-5 with TRBJ2-7, with TRBD1 matching 7 bases. The V gene end was trimmed by 2 bases and the J gene end by 5 bases; junction bases not matched to a gene: 9. The germline V gene has CDR1 MNHEY and CDR2 SVGAGI. The CDR3 totals 15 residues.